The clone carrying this TCR beta chain was seen only once. Its specificity is unknown. The data derive from a study of PD-1 blockade in classical Hodgkin lymphoma. Whole-study context: Nivolumab was given intravenously to patients at 3 mg/kg every 2 weeks.

Every one of the patients relapsed after autologous stem cell transplantation (brentuximab vedotin exposure was variable). Complete response, partial response or progressive disease were the best responses. The germline CDR1 and CDR2 sequences are MRHNA and SNTAGT. The CDR3 sequence is 13 residues long. V gave up 3 bases and J gave up 4 bases, with 9 bases separating them. Sequenced by immunoSEQ multiplex PCR; TCRdb stores in-frame clones only, minus some. The sample gives roughly 140,000 clones, about 78% of which show up once; roughly 9.8% is in the top ten. Study conclusions and caveats: Unlike CD8+ TCR diversity, which did not rise significantly by C4D1, CD4+ TCR diversity did.

The TCR was taken from a human donor with classical Hodgkin lymphoma. The sequencing used peripheral blood mononuclear cells (PBMCs), collected before the second cycle of nivolumab. The chain links TRBV6-4 to TRBJ1-1, with D possibly matching TRBD1 (5 bases). CDR3 DNA: TGTGCCAGCAGTGAGCAGGGTTCCACTGAAGCTTTCTTT. Translation: CASSEQGSTEAFF.